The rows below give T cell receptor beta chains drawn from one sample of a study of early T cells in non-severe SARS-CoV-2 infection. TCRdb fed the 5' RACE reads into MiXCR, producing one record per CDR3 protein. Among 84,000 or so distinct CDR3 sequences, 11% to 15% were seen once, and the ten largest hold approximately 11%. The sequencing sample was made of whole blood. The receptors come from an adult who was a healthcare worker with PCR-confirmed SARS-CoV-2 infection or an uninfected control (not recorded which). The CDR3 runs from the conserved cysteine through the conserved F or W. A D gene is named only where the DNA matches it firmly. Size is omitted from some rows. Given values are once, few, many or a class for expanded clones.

CDR3aa: CASSLGDKTYEQYF
CDR3nt: TGCGCCAGCAGCTTGGGCGACAAAACCTACGAGCAGTACTTC
d_gene: .
abundance: few
j_gene: TRBJ2-7
v_gene: TRBV5-1

CDR3aa: CSVSRRQGHNYEQYF
CDR3nt: TGCAGCGTCTCCCGGCGACAGGGTCACAACTACGAGCAGTACTTC
d_gene: TRBD1
abundance: few
j_gene: TRBJ2-7
v_gene: TRBV29-1

CDR3aa: CASSLGFNEQFF
CDR3nt: TGCGCCAGCAGCTTGGGATTCAATGAGCAGTTCTTC
d_gene: .
abundance: few
j_gene: TRBJ2-1
v_gene: TRBV5-1

CDR3aa: CASSLLAGDQETQYF
CDR3nt: TGTGCCAGCAGCTTACTAGCGGGGGATCAAGAGACCCAGTACTTC
d_gene: TRBD2
abundance: .
j_gene: TRBJ2-5
v_gene: TRBV11-2

CDR3aa: CSASMPPGPDTQYF
CDR3nt: TGCAGTGCTAGCATGCCCCCGGGGCCAGATACGCAGTATTTT
d_gene: .
abundance: .
j_gene: TRBJ2-3
v_gene: TRBV20-1

CDR3aa: CASSNLQGISYNEQFF
CDR3nt: TGTGCCAGCAGCAACCTACAGGGGATCTCCTACAATGAGCAGTTCTTC
d_gene: TRBD1
abundance: many
j_gene: TRBJ2-1
v_gene: TRBV7-3

CDR3aa: CASRAAGPYEQYF
CDR3nt: TGTGCCAGTAGGGCAGCGGGACCATACGAGCAGTACTTC
d_gene: TRBD2
abundance: few
j_gene: TRBJ2-7
v_gene: TRBV19

CDR3aa: CSVGQGGTDTQYF
CDR3nt: TGCAGCGTTGGACAGGGTGGGACAGATACGCAGTATTTT
d_gene: TRBD1
abundance: many
j_gene: TRBJ2-3
v_gene: TRBV29-1

CDR3aa: CASSQDLLGEQYF
CDR3nt: TGTGCCAGCAGCCAAGACTTACTGGGGGAGCAGTACTTC
d_gene: .
abundance: .
j_gene: TRBJ2-7
v_gene: TRBV5-4

CDR3aa: CASSLNSGGSYEQYF
CDR3nt: TGTGCCAGCAGCTTAAATTCTGGGGGATCCTACGAGCAGTACTTC
d_gene: .
abundance: .
j_gene: TRBJ2-7
v_gene: TRBV11-2

CDR3aa: CASSQLATTDTQYF
CDR3nt: TGCGCCAGCAGCCAACTAGCCACCACAGATACGCAGTATTTT
d_gene: .
abundance: few
j_gene: TRBJ2-3
v_gene: TRBV4-1

CDR3aa: CASSPPLPGAAYEQYF
CDR3nt: TGTGCCAGCTCACCACCCTTGCCCGGGGCCGCCTACGAGCAGTACTTC
d_gene: .
abundance: .
j_gene: TRBJ2-7
v_gene: TRBV18

CDR3aa: CASSSIFQGLNEQFF
CDR3nt: TGTGCCAGCAGCTCGATCTTCCAGGGATTAAATGAGCAGTTCTTC
d_gene: .
abundance: .
j_gene: TRBJ2-1
v_gene: TRBV7-6

CDR3aa: CASSSPTVNTEAFF
CDR3nt: TGTGCCAGCAGCTCCCCTACAGTGAACACTGAAGCTTTCTTT
d_gene: .
abundance: few
j_gene: TRBJ1-1
v_gene: TRBV5-4

CDR3aa: CASSPGTYTGELFF
CDR3nt: TGTGCCAGCAGCCCCGGGACATACACCGGGGAGCTGTTTTTT
d_gene: .
abundance: few
j_gene: TRBJ2-2
v_gene: TRBV2

CDR3aa: CSAHTPRLAGGNSRKNIQYF
CDR3nt: TGCAGTGCCCACACCCCCCGACTAGCGGGGGGCAACAGCCGCAAAAACATTCAGTACTTC
d_gene: TRBD2
abundance: few
j_gene: TRBJ2-4
v_gene: TRBV20-1

CDR3aa: CAISETRTTSTDTQYF
CDR3nt: TGTGCCATCAGTGAGACTAGGACCACTAGCACAGATACGCAGTATTTT
d_gene: .
abundance: .
j_gene: TRBJ2-3
v_gene: TRBV10-3

CDR3aa: CASIIQGDTEAFF
CDR3nt: TGTGCCAGCATTATCCAGGGAGACACTGAAGCTTTCTTT
d_gene: .
abundance: few
j_gene: TRBJ1-1
v_gene: TRBV28

CDR3aa: CASSQGQDPYGYTF
CDR3nt: TGTGCCAGCAGCCAAGGACAGGATCCATATGGCTACACCTTC
d_gene: .
abundance: few
j_gene: TRBJ1-2
v_gene: TRBV14

CDR3aa: CASSLDPYPQGNSGYTF
CDR3nt: TGTGCCAGCAGCTTAGATCCCTATCCACAGGGAAATAGTGGCTACACCTTC
d_gene: .
abundance: .
j_gene: TRBJ1-2
v_gene: TRBV11-2

CDR3aa: CASSLLQGRDELFF
CDR3nt: TGTGCCAGCAGCCTACTCCAGGGAAGGGACGAACTGTTTTTT
d_gene: .
abundance: .
j_gene: TRBJ1-4
v_gene: TRBV7-9

CDR3aa: CASSPLAGTNTEAFF
CDR3nt: TGTGCCAGCTCACCACTTGCCGGGACTAACACTGAAGCTTTCTTT
d_gene: .
abundance: few
j_gene: TRBJ1-1
v_gene: TRBV18

CDR3aa: CSADFRGVGYNEQFF
CDR3nt: TGCAGTGCTGATTTTAGAGGCGTTGGGTACAATGAGCAGTTCTTC
d_gene: .
abundance: many
j_gene: TRBJ2-1
v_gene: TRBV20-1

CDR3aa: CSGWTGGGELFF
CDR3nt: TGCAGCGGATGGACAGGGGGCGGAGAGCTGTTTTTT
d_gene: TRBD1
abundance: .
j_gene: TRBJ1-4
v_gene: TRBV29-1

CDR3aa: CASSLVGGENSPLHF
CDR3nt: TGTGCCAGCAGCTTGGTAGGCGGAGAGAATTCACCCCTCCACTTT
d_gene: .
abundance: few
j_gene: TRBJ1-6
v_gene: TRBV5-4

CDR3aa: CSARTNQETQYF
CDR3nt: TGCAGTGCTAGGACGAACCAAGAGACCCAGTACTTC
d_gene: .
abundance: many
j_gene: TRBJ2-5
v_gene: TRBV20-1

CDR3aa: CASSVRTEGTEAFF
CDR3nt: TGTGCCAGCAGCGTAAGGACCGAGGGAACTGAAGCTTTCTTT
d_gene: .
abundance: .
j_gene: TRBJ1-1
v_gene: TRBV9

CDR3aa: CSVEEQGGNYEQYF
CDR3nt: TGCAGCGTTGAGGAACAGGGAGGGAATTACGAGCAGTACTTC
d_gene: .
abundance: few
j_gene: TRBJ2-7
v_gene: TRBV29-1

CDR3aa: CASSVSGPVTDTQYF
CDR3nt: TGTGCCAGCAGCGTTAGCGGTCCAGTAACAGATACGCAGTATTTT
d_gene: .
abundance: .
j_gene: TRBJ2-3
v_gene: TRBV2

CDR3aa: CASSPHRGEGRASGPQHF
CDR3nt: TGTGCCAGCAGCCCCCACCGGGGGGAGGGAAGGGCCTCAGGGCCCCAGCATTTT
d_gene: .
abundance: few
j_gene: TRBJ1-5
v_gene: TRBV6-2/TRBV6-3

CDR3aa: CASSRPSGGATDTQYF
CDR3nt: TGTGCCAGCAGCCGTCCCAGCGGGGGGGCAACCGATACGCAGTATTTT
d_gene: TRBD2
abundance: .
j_gene: TRBJ2-3
v_gene: TRBV7-6

CDR3aa: CASSLLSNTGELFF
CDR3nt: TGTGCCAGCAGTTTGTTATCGAACACCGGGGAGCTGTTTTTT
d_gene: .
abundance: few
j_gene: TRBJ2-2
v_gene: TRBV12-3/TRBV12-4

CDR3aa: CSVMTSGNTDTQYF
CDR3nt: TGCAGCGTGATGACTAGCGGAAACACAGATACGCAGTATTTT
d_gene: TRBD2
abundance: few
j_gene: TRBJ2-3
v_gene: TRBV29-1

CDR3aa: CASRRSGQGSMGYTF
CDR3nt: TGTGCCAGCAGACGTAGTGGCCAGGGAAGTATGGGCTACACCTTC
d_gene: .
abundance: few
j_gene: TRBJ1-2
v_gene: TRBV27

CDR3aa: CASSSRTGVDGSNEQFF
CDR3nt: TGTGCCAGCAGCTCACGGACAGGGGTAGACGGCAGCAATGAGCAGTTCTTC
d_gene: TRBD1
abundance: .
j_gene: TRBJ2-1
v_gene: TRBV11-1

CDR3aa: CASSQGLAGRRDTQYF
CDR3nt: TGTGCCAGCAGCCAAGGACTAGCGGGGCGGAGAGATACGCAGTATTTT
d_gene: TRBD2
abundance: .
j_gene: TRBJ2-3
v_gene: TRBV6-5

CDR3aa: CASSARGTQYF
CDR3nt: TGTGCCAGCAGCGCCAGGGGAACGCAGTATTTT
d_gene: .
abundance: once
j_gene: TRBJ2-3
v_gene: TRBV3-1

CDR3aa: CASSYGGEVNIQYF
CDR3nt: TGTGCCAGCAGTTATGGCGGGGAGGTAAACATTCAGTACTTC
d_gene: .
abundance: .
j_gene: TRBJ2-4
v_gene: TRBV6-2/TRBV6-3

CDR3aa: CASSAISQGAKNIQYF
CDR3nt: TGTGCCAGCTCAGCTATTTCACAGGGAGCCAAAAACATTCAGTACTTC
d_gene: .
abundance: .
j_gene: TRBJ2-4
v_gene: TRBV18

CDR3aa: CASSPTKVGTAYNEQFF
CDR3nt: TGTGCCAGCAGTCCAACCAAGGTGGGGACAGCTTACAATGAGCAGTTCTTC
d_gene: TRBD1
abundance: .
j_gene: TRBJ2-1
v_gene: TRBV3-1

CDR3aa: CASSPLGLAGNNEQFF
CDR3nt: TGTGCCAGCTCACCGTTGGGACTAGCGGGGAACAATGAGCAGTTCTTC
d_gene: TRBD2
abundance: .
j_gene: TRBJ2-1
v_gene: TRBV18

CDR3aa: CASSRGGHMNTEAFF
CDR3nt: TGTGCCAGCAGCCGAGGTGGACATATGAACACTGAAGCTTTCTTT
d_gene: .
abundance: many
j_gene: TRBJ1-1
v_gene: TRBV6-5

CDR3aa: CASSLLLLAGDLSYNEQFF
CDR3nt: TGTGCCAGCAGCTTATTGTTGTTAGCGGGGGACCTCTCCTACAATGAGCAGTTCTTC
d_gene: TRBD2
abundance: few
j_gene: TRBJ2-1
v_gene: TRBV7-2

CDR3aa: CASSLGLAESYNEQFF
CDR3nt: TGCGCCAGCAGCTTAGGGCTAGCGGAATCCTACAATGAGCAGTTCTTC
d_gene: TRBD2
abundance: .
j_gene: TRBJ2-1
v_gene: TRBV5-1

CDR3aa: CASRYGQSSNYGYTF
CDR3nt: TGTGCCAGCCGATACGGACAGTCATCCAACTATGGCTACACCTTC
d_gene: .
abundance: many
j_gene: TRBJ1-2
v_gene: TRBV12-3/TRBV12-4

CDR3aa: CATSRVLDYTDTQYF
CDR3nt: TGTGCCACCAGCAGAGTGCTAGATTACACAGATACGCAGTATTTT
d_gene: .
abundance: .
j_gene: TRBJ2-3
v_gene: TRBV15

CDR3aa: CASTLVRGNQPQHF
CDR3nt: TGTGCCAGCACTCTAGTCAGGGGAAATCAGCCCCAGCATTTT
d_gene: .
abundance: .
j_gene: TRBJ1-5
v_gene: TRBV6-4

CDR3aa: CASPGVGDTQYF
CDR3nt: TGTGCCAGCCCAGGGGTTGGAGATACGCAGTATTTT
d_gene: .
abundance: .
j_gene: TRBJ2-3
v_gene: TRBV7-6

CDR3aa: CASSTRDRSYEQYF
CDR3nt: TGTGCCAGCAGCACCCGGGACAGGAGCTACGAGCAGTACTTC
d_gene: TRBD1
abundance: .
j_gene: TRBJ2-7
v_gene: TRBV11-2

CDR3aa: CASSPGTGTEAFF
CDR3nt: TGTGCCAGCAGTCCCGGGACAGGGACTGAAGCTTTCTTT
d_gene: TRBD1
abundance: few
j_gene: TRBJ1-1
v_gene: TRBV28

CDR3aa: CASSLWGDSNQPQHF
CDR3nt: TGTGCCAGCAGTTTATGGGGGGATAGCAATCAGCCCCAGCATTTT
d_gene: .
abundance: .
j_gene: TRBJ1-5
v_gene: TRBV27

CDR3aa: CASSPRASGDIGELFF
CDR3nt: TGTGCCAGCAGCCCTAGGGCTAGCGGGGATATCGGGGAGCTGTTTTTT
d_gene: TRBD2
abundance: .
j_gene: TRBJ2-2
v_gene: TRBV7-7

CDR3aa: CASRPLFSGQSSYEQYF
CDR3nt: TGTGCCAGCAGACCGCTCTTTTCGGGGCAAAGCTCCTACGAGCAGTACTTC
d_gene: .
abundance: few
j_gene: TRBJ2-7
v_gene: TRBV6-5

CDR3aa: CASSFGTTNEKLFF
CDR3nt: TGCGCCAGCAGCTTTGGGACAACTAATGAAAAACTGTTTTTT
d_gene: .
abundance: many
j_gene: TRBJ1-4
v_gene: TRBV5-1

CDR3aa: CASRTGSYNSPLHF
CDR3nt: TGTGCCAGCAGGACAGGGTCTTATAATTCACCCCTCCACTTT
d_gene: TRBD1
abundance: few
j_gene: TRBJ1-6
v_gene: TRBV12-3/TRBV12-4

CDR3aa: CASSPPEGIVTQYF
CDR3nt: TGTGCCAGCTCACCACCGGAGGGGATCGTGACCCAGTACTTC
d_gene: .
abundance: once
j_gene: TRBJ2-5
v_gene: TRBV18

CDR3aa: CASSLEKGTSSVYGYTF
CDR3nt: TGTGCCAGCAGCTTGGAGAAGGGTACTTCCTCTGTATATGGCTACACCTTC
d_gene: .
abundance: few
j_gene: TRBJ1-2
v_gene: TRBV5-4

CDR3aa: CASGDAATNEKLFF
CDR3nt: TGTGCCAGCGGGGATGCGGCAACTAATGAAAAACTGTTTTTT
d_gene: .
abundance: few
j_gene: TRBJ1-4
v_gene: TRBV6-5

CDR3aa: CASSLQSGGIIHYGYTF
CDR3nt: TGCGCCAGCAGCTTGCAGTCAGGGGGTATTATCCATTATGGCTACACCTTC
d_gene: TRBD1
abundance: few
j_gene: TRBJ1-2
v_gene: TRBV5-1

CDR3aa: CATSEGGGNNEQFF
CDR3nt: TGTGCCACCTCTGAGGGGGGGGGCAACAATGAGCAGTTCTTC
d_gene: .
abundance: .
j_gene: TRBJ2-1
v_gene: TRBV27